The present entry profiles one T cell receptor beta chain with its context. The antigen is not known. Germline V lookup: CDR1 KGHSH, CDR2 LQKENI. The CDR3 sequence is 13 residues long. Trimming took off 3 bases at V and 7 bases at J, with 9 bases between the two ends. This sample was included in a study of cytomegalovirus exposure and HLA in healthy donors. General observations from the study: Further analysis, carried out later, found HLA-associated TCR beta chains more clonally expanded than equally common other chains.

Donors were ostensibly healthy at sampling, although undocumented immune exposures were probable. PCR used 60 Vbeta primers and 13 Jbeta primers. Using immunoSEQ multiplex PCR, the repertoire was profiled, and TCRdb retains in-frame clones only, with some absent. The repertoire includes some 110,000 clones, over 60% of them detected once, and more than 4.5% sits in the top ten. J is TRBJ2-2 and V is TRBV18; possibly TRBD2 for D (6 bases). The sequenced material came from PBMCs. This TCR was recovered from a man aged 55 to 70 in good health and CMV-seropositive. The CDR3 is CASSPDYGGELFF. As DNA, the CDR3 is TGTGCCAGCTCACCGGACTACGGCGGGGAGCTGTTTTTT.